The rows below give T cell receptor beta chains drawn from one sample of a study of vaccination effects on CD4 cells after COVID-19. The protocol was immunoSEQ multiplex PCR, while the TCRdb copy is restricted to in-frame clones and leaves out a portion. The sample contains 17,000 or so clones, about four fifths of which appear only once. No cognate antigen is known for these TCRs. The material was CD4+ T cells from PBMCs cultured with SARS-CoV-2 spike peptides, obtained after COVID-19 vaccination. The receptor set was obtained from a human donor who had a prior SARS-CoV-2 infection. Both conserved end residues are part of each CDR3. The order of the fields is J gene, D gene, V gene, clone size, CDR3 protein, CDR3 DNA. The D gene is left open where the match is weak. Not every row has a clone size; where given, it reads once, few, many or a size class.

J: TRBJ2-3
D: .
V: TRBV4-2
size: .
CDR3: CASSQGPRRDTQYF
DNA: TGTGCCAGCAGCCAGGGACCACGTCGAGATACGCAGTATTTT

J: TRBJ1-3
D: .
V: TRBV19
size: .
CDR3: CASSILNSGNTIYF
DNA: TGTGCCAGTAGTATATTGAACTCTGGAAACACCATATATTTT

J: TRBJ2-5
D: .
V: TRBV5-4
size: .
CDR3: CASSLVQGPGTQYF
DNA: TGTGCCAGCAGCTTGGTACAGGGCCCAGGGACCCAGTACTTC

J: TRBJ2-5
D: .
V: TRBV6-5
size: .
CDR3: CASNSYSGQETQYF
DNA: TGTGCCAGCAACTCATATTCCGGGCAAGAGACCCAGTACTTC

J: TRBJ1-2
D: .
V: TRBV6-5
size: .
CDR3: CASSYQTGTGYGYTF
DNA: TGTGCCAGCAGTTACCAAACCGGGACGGGCTATGGCTACACCTTC

J: TRBJ1-1
D: .
V: TRBV20-1
size: .
CDR3: CSASGVADRPSTEAFF
DNA: TGCAGTGCCAGTGGGGTAGCTGACAGACCTTCCACTGAAGCTTTCTTT

J: TRBJ1-5
D: .
V: TRBV6-2/TRBV6-3
size: few
CDR3: CASSYGTYSNQPQHF
DNA: TGTGCCAGCAGTTACGGGACATATAGCAATCAGCCCCAGCATTTT

J: TRBJ2-7
D: TRBD2
V: TRBV18
size: .
CDR3: CASSPPGLVPYEQYF
DNA: TGTGCCAGCTCACCACCGGGACTAGTACCCTACGAGCAGTACTTC

J: TRBJ1-2
D: .
V: TRBV7-2
size: .
CDR3: CASSPKPPGVNYGYTF
DNA: TGTGCCAGCAGCCCAAAGCCCCCGGGAGTAAACTATGGCTACACCTTC

J: TRBJ1-2
D: TRBD1
V: TRBV19
size: .
CDR3: CASLNPGTGGSHRYTF
DNA: TGTGCCAGTCTCAATCCCGGGACAGGGGGCTCTCATCGCTACACCTTC

J: TRBJ2-7
D: TRBD2
V: TRBV5-5
size: .
CDR3: CASSFGGGALYEQYF
DNA: TGTGCCAGCAGCTTTGGCGGGGGGGCCCTCTACGAGCAGTACTTC

J: TRBJ1-6
D: .
V: TRBV5-1
size: .
CDR3: CASSLHSGFTGTNSPLHF
DNA: TGCGCCAGCAGCCTACATTCGGGGTTTACAGGGACTAATTCACCCCTCCACTTT

J: TRBJ2-3
D: .
V: TRBV11-2
size: .
CDR3: CASSLMGAIGTDTQYF
DNA: TGTGCCAGCAGCTTAATGGGAGCCATCGGCACAGATACGCAGTATTTT

J: TRBJ1-5
D: .
V: TRBV19
size: .
CDR3: CASAWGLNQPQHF
DNA: TGTGCCAGTGCCTGGGGCCTGAATCAGCCCCAGCATTTT

J: TRBJ1-2
D: TRBD1
V: TRBV7-2
size: .
CDR3: CASSRDRAVGYTF
DNA: TGTGCCAGCAGCCGGGACAGGGCGGTTGGCTACACCTTC

J: TRBJ2-7
D: .
V: TRBV1
size: .
CDR3: CTSSQRRGTTYEQYF
DNA: TGCACCAGCAGCCAAAGGCGGGGAACCACCTACGAGCAGTACTTC

J: TRBJ1-5
D: .
V: TRBV14
size: few
CDR3: CASSQELNQPQHF
DNA: TGTGCCAGCAGCCAAGAATTAAATCAGCCCCAGCATTTT

J: TRBJ1-5
D: TRBD1
V: TRBV19
size: .
CDR3: CASRDRFGQPQHF
DNA: TGTGCCAGTAGGGACAGGTTTGGTCAGCCCCAGCATTTT

J: TRBJ1-2
D: .
V: TRBV24-1
size: .
CDR3: CATSDSWGGYTF
DNA: TGTGCCACCAGTGATTCTTGGGGTGGCTACACCTTC

J: TRBJ1-3
D: TRBD1
V: TRBV19
size: .
CDR3: CASSRDSIGNTIYF
DNA: TGTGCCAGTAGCCGGGACAGTATTGGAAACACCATATATTTT

J: TRBJ2-7
D: TRBD1
V: TRBV3-1/TRBV3-2
size: .
CDR3: CASSQLTGGNLEQYF
DNA: TGTGCCAGCAGCCAACTGACAGGGGGTAATCTCGAGCAGTACTTC

J: TRBJ2-1
D: TRBD2
V: TRBV15
size: .
CDR3: CATSREGLAGSYNEQFF
DNA: TGTGCCACCAGCAGGGAAGGACTAGCGGGTTCCTACAATGAGCAGTTCTTC

J: TRBJ1-5
D: .
V: TRBV6-2/TRBV6-3
size: .
CDR3: CASSYVQRDYNQPQHF
DNA: TGTGCCAGCAGTTACGTACAGAGAGATTACAATCAGCCCCAGCATTTT

J: TRBJ2-7
D: .
V: TRBV6-5
size: .
CDR3: CASRADKGSYEQYF
DNA: TGTGCCAGCAGAGCAGACAAGGGATCCTACGAGCAGTACTTC

J: TRBJ2-2
D: TRBD2
V: TRBV18
size: few
CDR3: CASSALAIMNTGELFF
DNA: TGTGCCAGCTCAGCACTAGCGATAATGAACACCGGGGAGCTGTTTTTT

J: TRBJ2-1
D: .
V: TRBV5-4
size: .
CDR3: CASSSGQSSSYNEQFF
DNA: TGTGCCAGCAGCTCCGGACAGTCTAGCTCCTACAATGAGCAGTTCTTC

J: TRBJ2-1
D: .
V: TRBV30
size: .
CDR3: CAWSVSWRLSSYNEQFF
DNA: TGTGCCTGGAGTGTTTCTTGGCGCTTGAGCTCCTACAATGAGCAGTTCTTC

J: TRBJ2-3
D: TRBD2
V: TRBV30
size: .
CDR3: CAGRSAGGTDTQYF
DNA: TGTGCCGGACGCTCAGCGGGGGGCACAGATACGCAGTATTTT

J: TRBJ2-1
D: TRBD2
V: TRBV5-3
size: .
CDR3: CARSLGGRAGNEQFF
DNA: TGTGCCAGAAGCTTGGGGGGGAGGGCCGGTAATGAGCAGTTCTTC

J: TRBJ2-7
D: .
V: TRBV3-1/TRBV3-2
size: .
CDR3: CASSQGQGYYEQYF
DNA: TGTGCCAGCAGCCAAGGGCAGGGCTACTACGAGCAGTACTTC

J: TRBJ1-2
D: .
V: TRBV5-1
size: .
CDR3: CASSLAFSSAYGYTF
DNA: TGCGCCAGCAGCTTGGCCTTTTCGTCCGCCTATGGCTACACCTTC

J: TRBJ2-7
D: .
V: TRBV2
size: .
CDR3: CASNNGASSSYEQYF
DNA: TGTGCCAGCAATAATGGGGCTTCCAGCTCCTACGAGCAGTACTTC

J: TRBJ2-3
D: TRBD1
V: TRBV6-2/TRBV6-3
size: .
CDR3: CASSRPGQGTDTQYF
DNA: TGTGCCAGCAGCCGACCGGGACAGGGCACAGATACGCAGTATTTT

J: TRBJ2-7
D: TRBD1
V: TRBV28
size: few
CDR3: CASSRGRYGQYF
DNA: TGTGCCAGCAGCAGGGGGCGATACGGGCAGTACTTC

J: TRBJ2-2
D: TRBD2
V: TRBV7-2
size: .
CDR3: CASSLETRLAGGGELFF
DNA: TGTGCCAGCAGCTTAGAGACCCGACTAGCGGGAGGCGGGGAGCTGTTTTTT

J: TRBJ2-7
D: .
V: TRBV21-1
size: .
CDR3: CASRIKTGRTTYEQYF
DNA: TGTGCCAGCAGGATTAAAACGGGACGGACGACCTACGAGCAGTACTTC

J: TRBJ1-3
D: .
V: TRBV6-1
size: .
CDR3: CASSDPRGSGNTIYF
DNA: TGTGCCAGCAGTGATCCCCGGGGGTCTGGAAACACCATATATTTT

J: TRBJ2-2
D: .
V: TRBV9
size: .
CDR3: CASSRGQLTGELFF
DNA: TGTGCCAGCAGCCGAGGACAGCTCACCGGGGAGCTGTTTTTT

J: TRBJ1-3
D: .
V: TRBV7-9
size: .
CDR3: CASSLGLGSGNTIYF
DNA: TGTGCCAGCAGCTTAGGACTGGGCTCTGGAAACACCATATATTTT

J: TRBJ1-6
D: .
V: TRBV5-1
size: few
CDR3: CASSLGGQGPSPLHF
DNA: TGCGCCAGCAGTCTCGGGGGCCAGGGCCCTTCACCCCTCCACTTT

J: TRBJ2-1
D: TRBD2
V: TRBV3-1/TRBV3-2
size: .
CDR3: CASSQRLAKSHNEQFF
DNA: TGTGCCAGCAGCCAGAGACTAGCGAAGTCACACAATGAGCAGTTCTTC

J: TRBJ2-6
D: .
V: TRBV27
size: .
CDR3: CASSPGHGSSGANVLTF
DNA: TGTGCCAGCAGTCCAGGACACGGATCCTCTGGGGCCAACGTCCTGACTTTC

J: TRBJ1-2
D: .
V: TRBV19
size: .
CDR3: CASSMRGEGDYGYTF
DNA: TGTGCCAGTAGTATGCGAGGAGAGGGTGACTATGGCTACACCTTC

J: TRBJ2-2
D: TRBD2
V: TRBV11-2
size: .
CDR3: CASSPTSAGELFF
DNA: TGTGCCAGCAGCCCGACTAGCGCCGGGGAGCTGTTTTTT